This T cell receptor (beta chain) was sequenced for a study of T cell responses to AZD1222 COVID-19 vaccine. Regarding the study as a whole: Spike-wide vaccine-associated CD4 TCRs dominated at 160-218 and 743-854. Elevations in Spike-specific TCR breadth and depth followed administration of two AZD1222 doses. Females outnumbered males among donors, who were mostly white British; clonal diversity was possibly underestimated. Samples come after the peak T cell response, not at day 14.

This clone came up once. What it recognizes is unknown. Some clones are missing from TCRdb's copy, which holds only in-frame ones; the method was immunoSEQ multiplex PCR. The sample carries around 87,000 clones, 80% to 90% recorded once. Sequenced material: peripheral blood, taken 28 days after the second AZD1222 dose. The receptor was derived from an adult who received the AZD1222 COVID-19 vaccine.

CDR3 sequence (DNA): TGTGCCAGCAGCCAAGAGCTTGGGGTCGAGCAGTACTTC. As protein: CASSQELGVEQYF. V gene TRBV3-1 (or the pseudogene TRBV3-2) combines with J gene TRBJ2-7; D remains unclear. CDR1 and CDR2 (germline): LGHDT, YNNKEL (reference sequence). The CDR3 runs 13 residues. The V and J ends lost 0 bases and 6 bases respectively, with 9 bases between them.